Reported below is one T cell receptor beta chain. The target antigen is unknown. Generated by immunoSEQ multiplex PCR, the TCRdb table keeps only in-frame clones and is missing some. Found here are about 50,000 clones, about 81% of them singletons; the top ten hold 6.5% to 9%. The length of the CDR3 is 13 residues. V was clipped by 3 bases and J by 6 bases, with 11 bases between them. The V gene's germline CDR1 is MNHEY and CDR2 SMNVEV (reference sequence). This specimen comes from a study of a mutant IDH1 vaccine in newly diagnosed glioma. Regarding time point: week 5, during vaccination. Vaccine doses each comprised 300 ug of mutant IDH1 20-mer peptide, with topical imiquimod.

This chain joins TRBV27 and TRBJ1-2; D remains unclear. Specimen: PBMCs, collected from a glioma patient whose treatment included an IDH1 peptide vaccine. The TCR was taken from a woman aged 45-59 years with glioma. The CDR3 sequence is CASSLAGLDGYTF. The CDR3 coding sequence is TGTGCCAGCAGTTTGGCAGGCTTGGATGGCTACACCTTC.